This TCR beta chain was sequenced during a study of blood T cell repertoires in COVID-19. Study as a whole: Sites in the United States, Italy and Spain provided acute and convalescent COVID-19 samples. PBMCs, B-cell-depleted T cells, or T cells provided the cDNA or gDNA that made up the material.

Per the authors' pipeline: Counts of nucleated cells, estimated from reference gene primer amplification, were obtained. The data were produced by immunoSEQ multiplex PCR, yet TCRdb's version contains in-frame clones alone and is incomplete. V and J calls and clone size follow that table, whereas D and trimming were derived from the DNA. The sample records 200,000 to 250,000 clones, around 90% being singletons. The V gene lost 0 bases and the J gene lost 2 bases, with 12 bases spanning the gap. This CDR3 is built from 16 residues. Per germline, CDR1 SGHRS and CDR2 YFSETQ. Sequencing was done on a sample of peripheral blood. The TCR comes from a man between 60 and 75 years old who had recovered from COVID-19. The chain joins TRBV5-1 to TRBJ2-1, with D maybe TRBD2 (5 bases). CDR3 in amino acids: CASSLGPAETYNEQFF. For the CDR3, the DNA is TGCGCCAGCAGCTTGGGACCAGCGGAGACCTACAATGAGCAGTTCTTC.